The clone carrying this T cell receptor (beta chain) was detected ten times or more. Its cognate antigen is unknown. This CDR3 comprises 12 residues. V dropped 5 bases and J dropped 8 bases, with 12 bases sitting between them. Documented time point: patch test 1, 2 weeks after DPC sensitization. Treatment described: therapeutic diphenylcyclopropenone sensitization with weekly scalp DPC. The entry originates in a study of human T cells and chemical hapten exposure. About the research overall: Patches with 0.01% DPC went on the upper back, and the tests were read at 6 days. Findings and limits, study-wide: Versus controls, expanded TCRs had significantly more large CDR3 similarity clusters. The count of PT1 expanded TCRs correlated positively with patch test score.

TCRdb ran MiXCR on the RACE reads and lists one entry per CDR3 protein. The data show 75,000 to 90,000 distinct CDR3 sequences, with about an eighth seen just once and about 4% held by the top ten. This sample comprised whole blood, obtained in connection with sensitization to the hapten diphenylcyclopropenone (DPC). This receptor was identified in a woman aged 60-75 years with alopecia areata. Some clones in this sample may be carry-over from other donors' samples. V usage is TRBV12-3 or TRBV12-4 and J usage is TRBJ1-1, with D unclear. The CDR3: CASSPSGSEAFF. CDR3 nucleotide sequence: TGTGCCAGCAGTCCCTCGGGGTCGGAAGCTTTCTTT.